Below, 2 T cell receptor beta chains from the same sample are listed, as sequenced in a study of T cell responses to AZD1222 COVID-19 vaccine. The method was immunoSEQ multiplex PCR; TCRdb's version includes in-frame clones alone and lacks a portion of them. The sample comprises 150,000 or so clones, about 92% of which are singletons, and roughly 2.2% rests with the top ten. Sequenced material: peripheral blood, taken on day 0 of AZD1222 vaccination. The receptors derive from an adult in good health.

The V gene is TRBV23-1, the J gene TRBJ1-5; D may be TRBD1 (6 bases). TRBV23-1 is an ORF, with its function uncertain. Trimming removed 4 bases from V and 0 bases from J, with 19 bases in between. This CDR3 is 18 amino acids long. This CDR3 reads CASSPPDRSPYSNQPQHF. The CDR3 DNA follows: TGCGCCAGCAGTCCTCCTGACAGGAGCCCTTATAGCAATCAGCCCCAGCATTTT.

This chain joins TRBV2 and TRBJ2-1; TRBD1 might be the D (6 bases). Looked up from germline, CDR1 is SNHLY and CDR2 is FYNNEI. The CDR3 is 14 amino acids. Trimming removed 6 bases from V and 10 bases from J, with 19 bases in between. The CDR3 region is CASRDSTSNREQFF. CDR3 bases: TGTGCCAGCAGGGACAGTACCTCTAATCGGGAGCAGTTCTTC.